This passage covers 18 T cell receptor beta chains from one sample sequenced in a study of T cells expressing NK-cell markers. After re-calling the 5' RACE reads, TCRdb lists one entry per CDR3 protein, DNA absent. This repertoire includes 150,000 or so distinct CDR3 sequences. Input material: blood T cells: a sorted CD56 or NKG2C T cell subset, CD4+ or CD8+ T cells, or bulk PBMC T cells (not recorded which). These receptors were collected from a woman between 50 and 59 years old in good health.

The chain recombines TRBV2 with TRBJ2-7; TCRdb's assignment of TRBD2 cannot be checked, as there is no DNA. There are 16 residues in the CDR3. Germline values: CDR1 SNHLY, CDR2 FYNNEI. The CDR3 reads CASSEPGLADDYEQYF. The complete variable domain, with remaining parts taken from reference TRBV2 and TRBJ2-7, reads EPEVTQTPSHQVTQMGQEVILRCVPISNHLYFYWYRQILGQKVEFLVSFYNNEISEKSEIFDDQFSVERPDGSNFTLKIRSTKLEDSAMYFCASSEPGLADDYEQYFGPGTRLTVT.

The CDR3 sequence: CASSLGTTYGYTF. The V gene is TRBV11-2, the J gene TRBJ1-2. The CDR3 consists of 13 residues. The germline V gene has CDR1 SGHAT and CDR2 FQNNGV.

V and J are TRBV25-1 and TRBJ2-1; the D gene TCRdb calls, TRBD2, cannot be checked with no DNA. This CDR3 contains 13 residues. CDR1 and CDR2 (germline): MGHDK, SYGVNS. The CDR3 reads CASTDLADNEQFF.

The gene calls are TRBV20-1 and TRBJ2-7; TCRdb outputs TRBD1, but without DNA this stays unchecked. Germline V gene sequence: CDR1 DFQATT, CDR2 SNEGSKA (reference sequence). The CDR3 has 15 amino acids. CDR3 residues: CSATPIGDRTSKQYF.

The chain uses TRBV6-4 and TRBJ2-1; TCRdb gives TRBD1 as the D gene, but with no DNA this cannot be confirmed. The CDR3 length is 14 residues. The germline V gene has CDR1 MRHNA and CDR2 SNTAGT. CDR3 in amino acids: CASSDRGDQDEQFF.

This chain uses TRBV19 with TRBJ2-5. Germline CDR1 reads LNHDA; CDR2 reads SQIVND (reference sequence). The CDR3 runs 14 residues. Here the CDR3 reads CASSYQGVQETQYF.

This chain links TRBV6-5 with TRBJ2-1; the D call from TCRdb, TRBD2, cannot be confirmed without DNA. Germline CDR1 is MNHEY and CDR2 is SVGAGI. CDR3 length: 15 amino acids. The CDR3 loop reads CASSYGASEYNEQFF.

The chain employs TRBV11-2 and TRBJ2-1; TCRdb designates TRBD2, a call that cannot be tested without DNA. The V gene's germline CDR1 is SGHAT and CDR2 FQNNGV. The CDR3 is 14 residues long. The CDR3 sequence is CASSLVAGVNEQFF.

J is TRBJ2-5 and V is TRBV27; TCRdb picks TRBD2, but there is no DNA to check that call. The CDR3 is 16 residues long. Germline lookup yields CDR1 MNHEY and CDR2 SMNVEV (reference sequence). CDR3 amino acids: CASSLYEGGPRETQYF.

The V call is TRBV18, the J call TRBJ2-7; TCRdb selects TRBD2, and the lack of DNA leaves this call unchecked. The CDR3 covers 16 residues. The germline V gene has CDR1 KGHSH and CDR2 LQKENI. CDR3 in amino acids: CASSPAETRAVREQYF.

V is TRBV12-5 and J is TRBJ2-7; lacking DNA, the TRBD2 call made by TCRdb goes unchecked. From germline, CDR1 is LGHNT and CDR2 FRNRAP. This CDR3 comprises 15 residues. This CDR3 is CASGPFKAGVGEQYF.

The J gene is TRBJ1-1, the V gene TRBV6-4; there is no DNA to check the TCRdb D call of TRBD1. CDR1 MRHNA and CDR2 SNTAGT come from the germline V gene. There are 14 residues in the CDR3. The CDR3 sequence: CASSRGQGNTEAFF.

V usage is TRBV10-2 and J usage is TRBJ2-5. Germline CDR1 is WSHSY and CDR2 is SAAADI. The CDR3 runs to 14 residues. CDR3 residues: CASSESRFQETQYF.

The genes are TRBV27 and TRBJ2-5; there is no DNA to check the TCRdb D call of TRBD1. The CDR3 totals 14 residues. Germline values: CDR1 MNHEY, CDR2 SMNVEV (reference sequence). CDR3 sequence reads: CASSSLGGQETQYF.

This chain uses TRBV14 with TRBJ2-5. The germline gives CDR1 SGHDN, CDR2 FVKESK. The CDR3 has 13 amino acids. The CDR3 spells CASSQETQETQYF.

This chain uses TRBV12-3 or TRBV12-4 with TRBJ2-1. This CDR3 contains 17 residues. The CDR3 here is CASSVLRSASSYNEQFF.

The chain has TRBV25-1 and TRBJ2-5. Germline V CDR1 and CDR2: MGHDK, SYGVNS. The CDR3 runs to 13 residues. The CDR3 spells CASSEFGIETQYF.

The CDR3 reads CASSLVPSTGEQYF. This chain uses TRBV7-9 with TRBJ2-7; no DNA is available, so the TRBD1 call from TCRdb remains unchecked. The CDR3 runs 14 residues. Per germline, CDR1 SEHNR and CDR2 FQNEAQ (reference sequence).